Below, 14 T cell receptor beta chains from the same sample are listed, as sequenced in a study of response to subunit inactivated influenza vaccine. TCRdb independently ran MiXCR on the RT-PCR reads; one entry per CDR3 protein. The sample consists of hundreds of thousands of distinct CDR3 sequences, around 18% of them appearing once. This sample comprised PBMCs from blood, obtained less than 6 days after vaccination. The source is a man over 45 who received an inactivated influenza vaccine.

This clonotype turned up a few times. The chain has TRBV6-2 or TRBV6-3 and TRBJ1-6; D ambiguous. The V end was cut by 10 bases, the J end by 9 bases, with 13 bases between. The CDR3 is made up of 12 amino acids. Germline V CDR1 and CDR2: MNHEY, SVGEGT. The CDR3 nucleotides read TGTGCCACCCGGGGATTTCGTTCACCCCTCCACTTT. Its translation is CATRGFRSPLHF.

V usage is TRBV12-3 or TRBV12-4 and J usage is TRBJ1-4, with D uncertain. V lost 3 bases to trimming and J lost 3 bases, with 8 bases between them. The CDR3 has 14 residues. For the CDR3, the DNA is TGTGCCAGCAGTTTTCTGTCTGCTAATGAAAAACTGTTTTTT. It specifies CASSFLSANEKLFF.

The rearrangement uses TRBV20-1 and TRBJ1-1; D is unclear. This CDR3 is 13 amino acids long. Trimming took off 6 bases at V and 3 bases at J, with 14 bases between the two ends. Looked up from germline, CDR1 is DFQATT and CDR2 is SNEGSKA (reference sequence). The CDR3 region is CSAVWPLYTEAFF. The CDR3 DNA reads TGCAGTGCCGTCTGGCCTCTCTACACTGAAGCTTTCTTT.

This clonotype has a handful of counts. The CDR3 DNA follows: TGCGCCAGCAGCCTGTACTTAGCGGGAGTAGTGGGGGCAACCGGGGAGCTGTTTTTT. Encoded protein: CASSLYLAGVVGATGELFF. The J gene is TRBJ2-2, the V gene TRBV4-3, with 9 bases identical to TRBD2. The CDR3 spans 19 residues. Germline values: CDR1 LGHNA, CDR2 YSLEER. Losses at the gene ends were 4 bases for V and 5 bases for J; bases not matched to a gene: 17.

In this sample, this clonotype turned up many times. This sequence joins TRBV4-2 and TRBJ2-1; no clear D gene. V dropped 0 bases and J dropped 0 bases, with 9 bases sitting between them. Germline V gives CDR1 LGHNA, CDR2 YNFKEQ. The CDR3 extends over 16 amino acids. CDR3 in amino acids: CASSQDGGSSYNEQFF. The CDR3 region has the DNA TGTGCCAGCAGCCAAGATGGCGGAAGCTCCTACAATGAGCAGTTCTTC.

The V and J genes are TRBV12-3 or TRBV12-4 and TRBJ1-2; D gene unclear. Trimming pared 5 bases from V and 4 bases from J, leaving 11 bases between. The CDR3 length is 13 residues. The DNA of the CDR3 is TGTGCCAGCAGTCTAACGAATGGCTATGGCTACACCTTC. Its protein is CASSLTNGYGYTF.

There are many counts of this clonotype. This chain links TRBV14 with TRBJ2-1; 9 nucleotides match TRBD1. The V and J ends lost 6 bases and 2 bases, in that order; junction bases with no gene match: 8. The CDR3 sequence is 16 residues long. CDR1 and CDR2 (germline): SGHDN, FVKESK. The CDR3 DNA sequence: TGTGCCAGCAGGTCATTAGGACAGGGGACCTACAATGAGCAGTTCTTC. Protein: CASRSLGQGTYNEQFF. The variable domain in full, with the rest retrieved from reference TRBV14 and TRBJ2-1, is EAGVTQFPSHSVIEKGQTVTLRCDPISGHDNLYWYRRVMGKEIKFLLHFVKESKQDESGMPNNRFLAERTGGTYSTLKVQPAELEDSGVYFCASRSLGQGTYNEQFFGPGTRLTVL.

The chain is built from TRBV4-2 and TRBJ2-7; the match to TRBD2 covers 11 bases. V lost 3 bases to trimming and J lost 1 base; unmatched junction nucleotides: 5. CDR3 size: 16 residues. Germline CDR1 and CDR2: LGHNA and YNFKEQ. In nucleotides, the CDR3 is TGTGCCAGCAGCCATTCACTAGCGGGGGATTCCTACGAGCAGTACTTC. It yields the protein CASSHSLAGDSYEQYF.

This clonotype was seen a few times. The chain recombines TRBV3-1 with TRBJ1-3; TRBD1 matches 7 bases. The length of the CDR3 is 17 residues. Per germline, CDR1 LGHDT and CDR2 YNNKEL (reference sequence). V shed 3 bases, J shed 2 bases, and the junction held 10 bases outside the gene matches. The DNA for the CDR3 is TGTGCCAGCAGCCATGGGGGGACAGCACCACCTGGAAACACCATATATTTT. The encoded protein is CASSHGGTAPPGNTIYF.

The chain carries TRBV12-3 or TRBV12-4 and TRBJ2-1; 9 nucleotides align to TRBD1. The junction had 9 bases not matched to a gene; V was cut back by 5 bases and J by 7 bases. The CDR3 runs to 15 residues. CDR3 sequence: CASSRDRGYRNEQFF. The CDR3 coding sequence is TGTGCCAGCAGTCGAGACAGGGGGTATAGGAATGAGCAGTTCTTC.

This clonotype was recorded a few times. This chain links TRBV7-2 with TRBJ2-2; perhaps D is TRBD1 or TRBD2 (5 bases each). V dropped 5 bases and J dropped 1 base, with 14 bases sitting between them. The CDR3 is 16 residues long. Looked up from germline, CDR1 is SGHTA and CDR2 is FQGNSA. CDR3 amino acids: CASSQYLGRNTGELFF. The CDR3 DNA reads TGTGCCAGCAGCCAATATTTGGGACGGAACACCGGGGAGCTGTTTTTT.

The chain links TRBV25-1 to TRBJ2-7; D is ambiguous. The V gene lost 1 base and the J gene lost 6 bases, with 10 bases spanning the gap. Germline CDR1 and CDR2: MGHDK and SYGVNS. This CDR3 has 13 amino acids. The CDR3 sequence: CASSEFKGGEQYF. As DNA, the CDR3 is TGTGCCAGCAGTGAATTTAAGGGCGGCGAGCAGTACTTC.

The V and J genes are TRBV20-1 and TRBJ2-3; D uncertain. The CDR3 is 15 amino acids. The germline V gene encodes CDR1 DFQATT and CDR2 SNEGSKA (reference sequence). Between the trimmed V and J ends, which lost 3 bases and 6 bases, there was a span of 19 bases. The CDR3 DNA follows: TGCAGTGCTAGCCCCGACACCGGCTCAGGTGATACGCAGTATTTT. Amino acids: CSASPDTGSGDTQYF.

The rearrangement links TRBV4-2 to TRBJ2-5; perhaps TRBD2 as D (5 bases). The V end was cut by 0 bases, the J end by 0 bases, with 11 bases between. The CDR3 is 16 amino acids. The V gene's germline CDR1 is LGHNA and CDR2 YNFKEQ. The CDR3 sequence: CASSQDGSGYQETQYF. The CDR3 nucleotides read TGTGCCAGCAGCCAAGATGGGTCGGGGTACCAAGAGACCCAGTACTTC.